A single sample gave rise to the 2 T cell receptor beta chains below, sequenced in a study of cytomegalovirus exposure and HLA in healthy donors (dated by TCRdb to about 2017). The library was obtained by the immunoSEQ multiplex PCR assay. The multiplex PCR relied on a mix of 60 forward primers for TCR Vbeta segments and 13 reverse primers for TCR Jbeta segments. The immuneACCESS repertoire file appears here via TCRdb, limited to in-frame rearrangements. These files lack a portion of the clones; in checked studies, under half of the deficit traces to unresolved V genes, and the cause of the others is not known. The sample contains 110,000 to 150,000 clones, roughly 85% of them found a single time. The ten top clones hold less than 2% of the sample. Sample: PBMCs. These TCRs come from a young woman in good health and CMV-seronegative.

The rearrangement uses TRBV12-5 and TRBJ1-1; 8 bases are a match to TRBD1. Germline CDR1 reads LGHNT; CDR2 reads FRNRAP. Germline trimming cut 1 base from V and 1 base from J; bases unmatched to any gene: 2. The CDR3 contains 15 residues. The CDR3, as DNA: TGTGCTAGTGGTTTGGGGGGACAGGCGAACACTGAAGCTTTCTTT. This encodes CASGLGGQANTEAFF.

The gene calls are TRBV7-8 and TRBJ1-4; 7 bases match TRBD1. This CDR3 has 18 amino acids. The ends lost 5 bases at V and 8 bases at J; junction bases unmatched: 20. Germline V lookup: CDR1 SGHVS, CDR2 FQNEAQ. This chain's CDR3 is CASSQLVVGGAGGEKLFF. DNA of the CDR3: TGTGCCAGCAGCCAGTTGGTGGTAGGGGGCGCGGGGGGAGAAAAACTGTTTTTT.